These 21 T cell receptor beta chains originate from one sample sequenced in a study of T cells in narcolepsy. Only in-frame clones appear in the TCRdb table, and some are missing; sequencing was by immunoSEQ multiplex PCR. The table lists some 30,000 clones, roughly 87% of them singletons. Sequenced input: CD45RA- memory CD4+ T cells from PBMCs. The receptors here all came from a human donor with narcolepsy.

This chain links TRBV19 with TRBJ1-1; maybe TRBD1 (5 bases). The ends were cut back, 2 bases at V and 1 base at J, with 5 bases in the middle. This CDR3 has 13 residues. The V gene's germline CDR1 is LNHDA and CDR2 SQIVND (reference sequence). The chain's CDR3 is CASSITGNTEAFF. The CDR3 nucleotides read TGTGCCAGTAGTATAACAGGGAACACTGAAGCTTTCTTT.

J is TRBJ1-1 and V is TRBV7-2; D is unclear. The CDR3 is 15 residues long. Germline CDR1 and CDR2: SGHTA and FQGNSA. The V end was cut by 2 bases, the J end by 3 bases, with 13 bases between. The CDR3 nucleotides read TGTGCCAGCAGCTTAAATTCGTTGGGGTACACTGAAGCTTTCTTT. It is translated as CASSLNSLGYTEAFF.

The chain has TRBV7-9 and TRBJ2-3; 9 bases are shared with TRBD1. Germline V gene sequence: CDR1 SEHNR, CDR2 FQNEAQ (reference sequence). V was clipped by 5 bases and J by 4 bases; unmatched bases: 7. CDR3 length: 15 amino acids. The CDR3 nucleotides are TGTGCCAGCAGCATCGGGACAGGGCAATCAGATACGCAGTATTTT. The encoded protein is CASSIGTGQSDTQYF.

The chain is built from TRBV28 and TRBJ1-1; D is unresolved. The V gene lost 3 bases and the J gene lost 7 bases, with 9 bases spanning the gap. The CDR3 is made up of 12 amino acids. The germline V gene encodes CDR1 MDHEN and CDR2 SYDVKM. CDR3 residues: CASSFTFGEAFF. CDR3 bases: TGTGCCAGCAGTTTTACTTTTGGTGAAGCTTTCTTT. The full variable domain, completed using reference TRBV28 and TRBJ1-1, is DVKVTQSSRYLVKRTGEKVFLECVQDMDHENMFWYRQDPGLGLRLIYFSYDVKMKEKGDIPEGYSVSREKKERFSLILESASTNQTSMYLCASSFTFGEAFFGQGTRLTVV.

The chain couples TRBV5-1 to TRBJ2-3; TRBD2 agrees at 10 bases. The CDR3 is 16 amino acids. The trim removed 0 bases at V and 1 base at J, leaving 2 bases unmatched. CDR1 SGHRS and CDR2 YFSETQ come from the germline V gene. For the CDR3, the DNA is TGCGCCAGCAGCTTGGATCTAGCGGGAGGCACAGATACGCAGTATTTT. Protein: CASSLDLAGGTDTQYF.

V and J are TRBV2 and TRBJ2-1, with TRBD1 identical over 9 bases. The CDR3 has 15 residues. V gave up 6 bases and J gave up 8 bases; unmatched junction bases: 11. CDR1 is SNHLY and CDR2 is FYNNEI in the germline V gene. CDR3 amino acids: CASRRDRATIDEQFF. CDR3 in DNA: TGTGCCAGCAGACGGGACAGGGCTACGATCGATGAGCAGTTCTTC. The full variable domain, in which reference TRBV2 and TRBJ2-1 provide the parts outside the CDR3, is EPEVTQTPSHQVTQMGQEVILRCVPISNHLYFYWYRQILGQKVEFLVSFYNNEISEKSEIFDDQFSVERPDGSNFTLKIRSTKLEDSAMYFCASRRDRATIDEQFFGPGTRLTVL.

The V call is TRBV27, the J call TRBJ2-1; TRBD2 might be the D (5 bases). Germline V lookup: CDR1 MNHEY, CDR2 SMNVEV (reference sequence). This CDR3 has 18 residues. Trimming stripped 2 bases from V and 4 bases from J, with 21 bases between. CDR3 nucleotides: TGTGCCAGCAGTTTAAGCGTAAGGAGAGGGTTCGAATACAATGAGCAGTTCTTC. This codes for CASSLSVRRGFEYNEQFF.

The gene calls are TRBV30 and TRBJ2-7, with TRBD1 identical over 8 bases. Germline assignment: CDR1 GTSNPN and CDR2 SVGIG (reference sequence). Germline trimming cut 5 bases from V and 4 bases from J; bases unmatched to any gene: 7. The CDR3 sequence is 13 residues long. The CDR3 nucleotides read TGTGCCTGGGTACCGGGACAGGCTTACGAGCAGTACTTC. It translates to CAWVPGQAYEQYF.

The genes are TRBV28 and TRBJ2-5; 9 nucleotides line up with TRBD2. Trimming took 5 bases from V and 5 from J; bases not matched to a gene: 12. CDR3 length: 16 residues. The germline gives CDR1 MDHEN, CDR2 SYDVKM. The CDR3 loop is CASSAPGLAKQETQYF. The CDR3 bases are TGTGCCAGCAGTGCCCCTGGACTAGCGAAACAGGAGACCCAGTACTTC.

This chain uses TRBV28 with TRBJ2-1, with D uncertain. The CDR3 runs to 14 residues. V was shortened by 8 bases and J by 10 bases, with 21 bases between the two germline ends. Germline V gene sequence: CDR1 MDHEN, CDR2 SYDVKM. CDR3 sequence: CASRDPLAHEEQFF. The CDR3 region has the DNA TGTGCCAGCCGCGACCCCCTTGCACATGAAGAGCAGTTCTTC.

The J gene is TRBJ1-1, the V gene TRBV2; D remains ambiguous. Between the trimmed V and J ends, which lost 4 bases and 11 bases, there was a span of 8 bases. Germline CDR1 SNHLY, CDR2 FYNNEI. The length of the CDR3 is 10 residues. DNA for the CDR3: TGTGCCAGCAGTGTTAATATTGCTTTCTTT. Protein product: CASSVNIAFF.

The chain's CDR3 is CASSFGQGGTEAFF. CDR3 in DNA: TGTGCCAGCAGCTTCGGACAGGGAGGGACTGAAGCTTTCTTT. The genes are TRBV7-6 and TRBJ1-1; 8 nucleotides line up with TRBD1. V was pared by 3 bases and J by 5 bases, with 5 bases of the junction left unmatched. There are 14 residues in the CDR3. The germline V gene encodes CDR1 SGHVS and CDR2 FNYEAQ.

The chain recombines TRBV7-2 with TRBJ2-4, with unresolved D. The CDR3 is made up of 17 amino acids. Germline CDR1 is SGHTA and CDR2 is FQGNSA. V was clipped by 0 bases and J by 1 base, with 13 bases between them. The CDR3 spells CASSLALGTLAKNIQYF. CDR3 nucleotides: TGTGCCAGCAGCTTAGCGCTAGGCACCTTGGCCAAAAACATTCAGTACTTC.

The V gene is TRBV5-8, the J gene TRBJ1-1; D gene uncertain. V lost 0 bases and J 1 base, leaving 13 bases between the germline ends. This CDR3 region has 16 residues. Germline assignment: CDR1 SGHTS and CDR2 YDEGEE. CDR3 bases: TGTGCCAGCAGCTTGGCCTGGGCGCAGGAGAACACTGAAGCTTTCTTT. Translation gives CASSLAWAQENTEAFF.

This clone showed up just once. The rearrangement uses TRBV15 and TRBJ1-2; 12 bases are a match to TRBD1. CDR3 length: 17 residues. V dropped 1 base and J dropped 7; count of bases not matched to a gene: 10. Germline lookup yields CDR1 LNHNV and CDR2 YYDKDF (reference sequence). CDR3 sequence: CATSRGGTGGEGSGYTF. CDR3 DNA sequence: TGTGCCACCAGCAGAGGCGGGACAGGGGGCGAAGGGTCTGGCTACACCTTC.

The chain couples TRBV27 to TRBJ2-4, with a weak D call TRBD1 (5 bases). Germline CDR1 is MNHEY and CDR2 is SMNVEV (reference sequence). The CDR3 has 16 amino acids. V lost 3 bases and J 2 bases, leaving 14 bases between the germline ends. The CDR3 coding sequence is TGTGCCAGCAGTTTCTTCGCAGGGTCGACCAAAAACATTCAGTACTTC. Protein sequence: CASSFFAGSTKNIQYF.

The chain employs TRBV4-2 and TRBJ2-1; D is undetermined. CDR3 length equals 15 residues. Germline V gene sequence: CDR1 LGHNA, CDR2 YNFKEQ. V lost 0 bases and J 4 bases, leaving 10 bases between the germline ends. The CDR3 sequence is CASSQEGQPYNEQFF. CDR3 nucleotide sequence: TGTGCCAGCAGCCAAGAAGGCCAACCGTACAATGAGCAGTTCTTC.

The CDR3 reads CATRLRLSGSYNSPLHF. CDR3 DNA sequence: TGTGCCACCAGACTTAGACTTAGTGGCTCCTATAATTCACCCCTCCACTTT. The chain uses TRBV28 and TRBJ1-6; D is uncertain. The CDR3 has 17 residues. V shed 10 bases and J shed 0 bases, with 19 bases lying between them. CDR1 and CDR2 (germline): MDHEN, SYDVKM.

The chain is built from TRBV7-2 and TRBJ2-3; perhaps TRBD2 as D (6 bases). Germline V gene sequence: CDR1 SGHTA, CDR2 FQGNSA. Trimming removed 1 base from V and 6 bases from J, with 14 bases in between. The CDR3 is 15 amino acids. This CDR3 reads CASSLVGGPTDTQYF. CDR3 bases: TGTGCCAGCAGCTTAGTGGGAGGCCCCACGGATACGCAGTATTTT. Full variable domain (remainder filled in from reference TRBV7-2 and TRBJ2-3): GAGVSQSPSNKVTEKGKDVELRCDPISGHTALYWYRQSLGQGLEFLIYFQGNSAPDKSGLPSDRFSAERTGGSVSTLTIQRTQQEDSAVYLCASSLVGGPTDTQYFGPGTRLTVL.

The V and J genes are TRBV30 and TRBJ2-2; D is unclear. Germline CDR1 and CDR2: GTSNPN and SVGIG (reference sequence). CDR3 length equals 13 residues. Trimming removed 2 bases at V and 4 bases at J, with 8 bases between. DNA for the CDR3: TGTGCCTGGAGTTCCTTTGGCACCGGGGAGCTGTTTTTT. Translating gives CAWSSFGTGELFF. Complete variable domain (other parts from reference TRBV30 and TRBJ2-2): SQTIHQWPATLVQPVGSPLSLECTVEGTSNPNLYWYRQAAGRGLQLLFYSVGIGQISSEVPQNLSASRPQDRQFILSSKKLLLSDSGFYLCAWSSFGTGELFFGEGSRLTVL.

The chain links TRBV28 to TRBJ2-5; TRBD1 agrees at 8 bases. This CDR3 has 15 amino acids. V gave up 4 bases and J gave up 0 bases; unmatched junction bases: 4. Looked up from germline, CDR1 is MDHEN and CDR2 is SYDVKM. CDR3 sequence (DNA): TGTGCCAGCAGTTCCGGGACAGGCTACCAAGAGACCCAGTACTTC. This translates into CASSSGTGYQETQYF.